The 3 T cell receptor beta chains in this list originate from one sample, sequenced in a study of OX40 agonist ivuxolimab in advanced cancers. The method behind the library was the immunoSEQ multiplex PCR assay. TCRdb's version of the immuneACCESS table is confined to in-frame rearrangements and falls short of the full clone set. An unresolved V gene accounts for under half of the shortfall where checked; the remainder is of unknown origin. This sample holds about 75,000 clones; about 86% were observed only once. The top ten hold roughly 7.3% of the sample. Sequenced material: CD4+ or CD8+ T cells sorted from blood, taken in a trial of the OX40 agonist ivuxolimab. These receptors were collected from an adult with an advanced solid tumor such as melanoma, head and neck, liver or kidney cancer.

The genes are TRBV28 and TRBJ1-2; TRBD1 agrees at 11 bases. V was clipped by 5 bases and J by 4 bases; unmatched bases: 9. In germline, CDR1 is MDHEN, CDR2 SYDVKM. The length of the CDR3 is 16 residues. The chain's CDR3 is CASSPAGTGGIYGYTF. The CDR3 DNA follows: TGTGCCAGCAGTCCCGCCGGGACAGGGGGAATCTATGGCTACACCTTC.

The gene calls are TRBV6-5 and TRBJ2-7; a possible D gene is TRBD2 (6 bases). CDR1 is MNHEY, CDR2 SVGAGI, per germline. The CDR3 sequence is 14 residues long. V was trimmed by 5 bases and J by 2 bases, leaving 13 bases between them. CDR3 DNA: TGTGCCAGCAGTCGCTCGGCGGGGCCCTACGAGCAGTACTTC. The encoded protein is CASSRSAGPYEQYF.

This chain connects TRBV5-4 to TRBJ2-7, with 9 nucleotides matching TRBD1. From germline, CDR1 is SGHNT and CDR2 YYREEE (reference sequence). CDR3 size: 15 residues. The junction had 9 bases not matched to a gene; V was cut back by 1 base and J by 7 bases. The CDR3 DNA reads TGTGCCAGCAGCTTGTCTGCGACAGGGGGTTTAGAGCAGTACTTC. This encodes CASSLSATGGLEQYF.